This T cell receptor beta chain was retrieved from a study of technical replicates of blood from several donors. V dropped 4 bases and J dropped 8 bases, with 15 bases sitting between them. Germline CDR1 reads LGHNA; CDR2 reads YSLEER. CDR3 size: 14 residues. TCRdb's table, derived via immunoSEQ multiplex PCR, lists solely in-frame clones and lacks some. The table shows approximately 74,000 clones, with 88% occurring only once. The rearrangement links TRBV4-3 to TRBJ2-1, with D unresolved. The specimen was PBMCs. The TCR comes from a human donor in good health. Some clones in this sample may be carry-over from other donors' samples. CDR3 DNA: TGCGCCAGCAGCCTAAGTCTAGATCTCGATGAGCAGTTCTTC. This encodes CASSLSLDLDEQFF.